This T cell receptor (beta chain) comes out of a study of shared clonotypes between healthy human individuals. Libraries were prepared by immunoSEQ multiplex PCR; TCRdb keeps only in-frame clonotypes and omits some of them. The sample consists of hundreds of thousands of clones, around 76% of them appearing once. As for this clone: Just one base apart from a much larger clone, this may be a read error.

This CDR3 has 13 residues. V lost 2 bases, J lost 4 bases, and 8 bases lay in between. In germline, CDR1 is MNHEY, CDR2 SVGAGI. Specimen: PBMCs. This TCR came from a woman in her 40s in good health. Some clones in this sample may be carry-over from other donors' samples. The chain uses TRBV6-5 and TRBJ1-1; D remains unclear. CDR3 amino acids: CASSYEEGTEAFF. CDR3 nucleotides: TGTGCCAGCAGTTACGAGGAGGGCACTGAAGCTTTCTTT.